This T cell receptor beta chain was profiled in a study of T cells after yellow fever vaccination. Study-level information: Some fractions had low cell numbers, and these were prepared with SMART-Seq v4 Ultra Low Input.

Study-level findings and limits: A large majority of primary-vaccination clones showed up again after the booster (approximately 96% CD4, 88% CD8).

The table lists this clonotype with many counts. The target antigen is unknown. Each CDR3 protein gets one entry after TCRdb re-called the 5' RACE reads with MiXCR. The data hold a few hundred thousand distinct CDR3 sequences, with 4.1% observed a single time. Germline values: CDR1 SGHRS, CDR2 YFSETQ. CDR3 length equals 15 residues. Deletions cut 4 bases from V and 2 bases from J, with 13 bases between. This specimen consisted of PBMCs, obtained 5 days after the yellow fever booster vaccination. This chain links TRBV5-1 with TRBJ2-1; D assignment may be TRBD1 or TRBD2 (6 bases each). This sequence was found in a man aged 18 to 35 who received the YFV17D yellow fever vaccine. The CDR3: CASSLRGATYNEQFF. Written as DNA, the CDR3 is TGCGCCAGCAGCCTTAGGGGGGCCACCTACAATGAGCAGTTCTTC.